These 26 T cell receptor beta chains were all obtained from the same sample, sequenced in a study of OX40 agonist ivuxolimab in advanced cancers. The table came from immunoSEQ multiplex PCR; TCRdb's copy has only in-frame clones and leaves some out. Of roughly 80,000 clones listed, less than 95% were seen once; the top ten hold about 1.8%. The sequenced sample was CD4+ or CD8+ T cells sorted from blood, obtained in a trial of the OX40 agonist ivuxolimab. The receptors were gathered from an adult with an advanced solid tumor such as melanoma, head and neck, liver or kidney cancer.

The CDR3, as DNA: TGCGCCAGCAGCCGGGGGGTTGGGGTTGTCGATGAGCAGTTCTTC. Protein sequence: CASSRGVGVVDEQFF. J is TRBJ2-1 and V is TRBV4-3; D perhaps matches TRBD2 (6 bases). From germline, CDR1 is LGHNA and CDR2 YSLEER. V dropped 4 bases and J dropped 8 bases, with 18 bases sitting between them. There are 15 residues in the CDR3.

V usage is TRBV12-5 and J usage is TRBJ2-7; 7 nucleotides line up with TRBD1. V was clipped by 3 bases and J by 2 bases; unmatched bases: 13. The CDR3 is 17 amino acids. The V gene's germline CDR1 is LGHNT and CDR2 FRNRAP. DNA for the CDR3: TGTGCTAGTGGTTTCGAGCAAAACAGGGGACCGACCTACGAGCAGTACTTC. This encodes CASGFEQNRGPTYEQYF.

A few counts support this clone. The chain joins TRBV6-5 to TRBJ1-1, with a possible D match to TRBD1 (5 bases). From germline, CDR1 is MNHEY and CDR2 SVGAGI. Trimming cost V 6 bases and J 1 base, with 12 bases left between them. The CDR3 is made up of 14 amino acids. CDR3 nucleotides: TGTGCCAGCAGCCCCGACAGTAGGAACACTGAAGCTTTCTTT. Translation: CASSPDSRNTEAFF.

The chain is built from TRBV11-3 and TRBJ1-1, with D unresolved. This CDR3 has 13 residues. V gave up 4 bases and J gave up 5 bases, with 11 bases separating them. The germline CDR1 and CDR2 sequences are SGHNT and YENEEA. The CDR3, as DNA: TGTGCCAGCAGCTCCCATAGACGAACTGAAGCTTTCTTT. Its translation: CASSSHRRTEAFF.

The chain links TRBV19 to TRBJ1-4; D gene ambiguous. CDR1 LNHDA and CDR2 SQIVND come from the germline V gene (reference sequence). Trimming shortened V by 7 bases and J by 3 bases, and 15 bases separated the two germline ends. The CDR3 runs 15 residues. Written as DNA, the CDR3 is TGTGCCAGTATTGCGGGTGGTCTTGCTAATGAAAAACTGTTTTTT. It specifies CASIAGGLANEKLFF.

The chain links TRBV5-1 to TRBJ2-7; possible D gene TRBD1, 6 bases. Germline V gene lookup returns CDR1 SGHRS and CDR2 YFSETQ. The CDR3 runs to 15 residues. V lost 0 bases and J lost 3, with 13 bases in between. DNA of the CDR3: TGCGCCAGCAGCTTGGCCGTAGGACAGATCTACGAGCAGTACTTC. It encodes CASSLAVGQIYEQYF.

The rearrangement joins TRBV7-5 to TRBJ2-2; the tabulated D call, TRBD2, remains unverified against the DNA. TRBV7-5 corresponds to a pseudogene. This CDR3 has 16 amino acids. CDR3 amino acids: CVRSSHEPHGTGELFF. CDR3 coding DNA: TGTGTCAGAAGCTCCCATGAACCTCACGGCACCGGGGAGCTGTTTTTT.

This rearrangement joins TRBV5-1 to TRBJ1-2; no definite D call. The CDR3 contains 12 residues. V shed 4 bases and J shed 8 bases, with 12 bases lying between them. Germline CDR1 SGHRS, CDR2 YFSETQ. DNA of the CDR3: TGCGCCAGCAGCCTAAACCAGGAGGGCTACACCTTC. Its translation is CASSLNQEGYTF.

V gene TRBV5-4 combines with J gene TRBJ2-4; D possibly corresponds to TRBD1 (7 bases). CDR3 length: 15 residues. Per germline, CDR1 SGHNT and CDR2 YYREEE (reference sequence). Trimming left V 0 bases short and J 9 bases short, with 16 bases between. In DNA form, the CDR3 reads TGTGCCAGCAGCTTGGACCCAGGGGGGAGTGGCATTCAGTACTTC. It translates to CASSLDPGGSGIQYF.

The CDR3 loop is CASSQLGQGDSPLHF. CDR3 bases: TGTGCCAGCAGCCAACTCGGACAGGGGGATTCACCCCTCCACTTT. The chain employs TRBV4-2 and TRBJ1-6; 10 bases map to TRBD1. CDR3 size: 15 residues. From germline, CDR1 is LGHNA and CDR2 YNFKEQ. V gave up 2 bases and J gave up 8 bases; unmatched junction bases: 3.

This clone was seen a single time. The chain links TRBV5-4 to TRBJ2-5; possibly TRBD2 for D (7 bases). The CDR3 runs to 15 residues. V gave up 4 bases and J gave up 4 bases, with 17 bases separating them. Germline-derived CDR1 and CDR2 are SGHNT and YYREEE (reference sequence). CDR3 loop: CASSPEWGGAETQYF. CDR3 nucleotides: TGTGCCAGCAGCCCCGAGTGGGGGGGGGCAGAGACCCAGTACTTC.

CDR3 sequence reads: CASTLGAAPGELFF. The CDR3 coding sequence is TGTGCCAGCACCTTGGGGGCTGCTCCCGGGGAGCTGTTTTTT. This chain connects TRBV13 to TRBJ2-2; possible D gene TRBD1, 6 bases. Per the germline V gene, CDR1 is PRHDT and CDR2 is FYEKMQ (reference sequence). The CDR3 is made up of 14 amino acids. The V and J ends lost 7 bases and 6 bases respectively, with 15 bases between them.

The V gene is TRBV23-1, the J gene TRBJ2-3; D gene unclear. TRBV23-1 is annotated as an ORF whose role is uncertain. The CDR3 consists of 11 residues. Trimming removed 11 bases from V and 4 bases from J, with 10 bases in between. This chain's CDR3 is CARGPPDTQYF. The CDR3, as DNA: TGCGCCCGAGGACCACCAGATACGCAGTATTTT.

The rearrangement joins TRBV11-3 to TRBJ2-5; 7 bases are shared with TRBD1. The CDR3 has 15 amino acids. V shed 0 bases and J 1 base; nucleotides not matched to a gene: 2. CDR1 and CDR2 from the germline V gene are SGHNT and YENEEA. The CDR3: CASSLEGQRQETQYF. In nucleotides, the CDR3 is TGTGCCAGCAGCTTAGAGGGACAGCGCCAAGAGACCCAGTACTTC.

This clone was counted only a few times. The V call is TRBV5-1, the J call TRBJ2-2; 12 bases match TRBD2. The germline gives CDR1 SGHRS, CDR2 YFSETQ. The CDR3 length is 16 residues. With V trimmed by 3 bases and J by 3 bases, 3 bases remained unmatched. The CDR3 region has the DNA TGCGCCAGCAGCTACCTAGCGGGAGGGGACACCGGGGAGCTGTTTTTT. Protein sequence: CASSYLAGGDTGELFF.

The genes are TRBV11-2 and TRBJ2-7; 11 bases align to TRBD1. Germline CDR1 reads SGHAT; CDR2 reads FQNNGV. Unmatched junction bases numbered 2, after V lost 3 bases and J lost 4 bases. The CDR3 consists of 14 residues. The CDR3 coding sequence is TGTGCCAGCAGCTTGGGACAGGGGGGGTACGAGCAGTACTTC. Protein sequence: CASSLGQGGYEQYF.

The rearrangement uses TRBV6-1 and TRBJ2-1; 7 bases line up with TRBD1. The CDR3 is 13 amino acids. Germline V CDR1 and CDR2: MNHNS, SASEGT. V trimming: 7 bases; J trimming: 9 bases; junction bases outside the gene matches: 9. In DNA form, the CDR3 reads TGTGCCAGCACACAGGGGACCCGAGGTGAGCAGTTCTTC. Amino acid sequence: CASTQGTRGEQFF.

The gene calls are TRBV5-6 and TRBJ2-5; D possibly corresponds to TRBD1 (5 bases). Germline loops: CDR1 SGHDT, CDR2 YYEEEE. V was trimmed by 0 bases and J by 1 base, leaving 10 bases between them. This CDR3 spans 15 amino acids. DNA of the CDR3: TGTGCCAGCAGCTTGGTTCAGGGTAGCCAAGAGACCCAGTACTTC. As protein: CASSLVQGSQETQYF. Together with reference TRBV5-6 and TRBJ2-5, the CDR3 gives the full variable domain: DAGVTQSPTHLIKTRGQQVTLRCSPKSGHDTVSWYQQALGQGPQFIFQYYEEEERQRGNFPDRFSGHQFPNYSSELNVNALLLGDSALYLCASSLVQGSQETQYFGPGTRLLVL.

The CDR3 region has the DNA TGTGCCAGTAGTTTGGACAGGGACCTGAGTAAGGCTTTCTTT. Its translation is CASSLDRDLSKAFF. The chain has TRBV19 and TRBJ1-1, with 8 nucleotides matching TRBD1. V dropped 5 bases and J dropped 11; count of bases not matched to a gene: 13. Per germline, CDR1 LNHDA and CDR2 SQIVND (reference sequence). The CDR3 spans 14 residues.

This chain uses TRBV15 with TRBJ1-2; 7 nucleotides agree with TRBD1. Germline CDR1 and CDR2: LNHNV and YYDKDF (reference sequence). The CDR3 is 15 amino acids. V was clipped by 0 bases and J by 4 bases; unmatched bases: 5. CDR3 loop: CATSRDLDRFYGYTF. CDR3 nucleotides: TGTGCCACCAGCAGAGATCTGGACAGGTTCTATGGCTACACCTTC.

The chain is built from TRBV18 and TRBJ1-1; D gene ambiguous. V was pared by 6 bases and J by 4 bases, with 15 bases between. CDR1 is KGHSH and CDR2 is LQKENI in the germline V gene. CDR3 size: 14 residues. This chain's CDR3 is CASSELPPRTEAFF. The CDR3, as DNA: TGTGCCAGCTCCGAACTCCCCCCCCGCACTGAAGCTTTCTTT.

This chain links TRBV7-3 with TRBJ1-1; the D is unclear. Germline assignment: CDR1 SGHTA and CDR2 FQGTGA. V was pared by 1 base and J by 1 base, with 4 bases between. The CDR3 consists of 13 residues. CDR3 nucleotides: TGTGCCAGCAGCTTAATGACGAACACTGAAGCTTTCTTT. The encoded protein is CASSLMTNTEAFF.

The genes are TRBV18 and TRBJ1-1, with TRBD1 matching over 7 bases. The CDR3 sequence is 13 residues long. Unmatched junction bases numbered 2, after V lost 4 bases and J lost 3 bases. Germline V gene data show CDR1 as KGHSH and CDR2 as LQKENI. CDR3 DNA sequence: TGTGCCAGCTCACAGGGGGCTGACACTGAAGCTTTCTTT. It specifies CASSQGADTEAFF.

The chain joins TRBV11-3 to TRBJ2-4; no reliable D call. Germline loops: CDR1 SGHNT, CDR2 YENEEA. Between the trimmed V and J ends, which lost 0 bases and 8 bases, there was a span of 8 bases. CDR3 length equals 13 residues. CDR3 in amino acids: CASSLEMWDIQYF. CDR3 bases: TGTGCCAGCAGCTTAGAAATGTGGGACATTCAGTACTTC.

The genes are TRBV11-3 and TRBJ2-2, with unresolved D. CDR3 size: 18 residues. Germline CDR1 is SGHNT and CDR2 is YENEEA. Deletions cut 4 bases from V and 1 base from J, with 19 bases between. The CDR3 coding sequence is TGTGCCAGCAGCTACCTAGGGTGGCGGAACGAGAACACCGGGGAGCTGTTTTTT. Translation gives CASSYLGWRNENTGELFF.

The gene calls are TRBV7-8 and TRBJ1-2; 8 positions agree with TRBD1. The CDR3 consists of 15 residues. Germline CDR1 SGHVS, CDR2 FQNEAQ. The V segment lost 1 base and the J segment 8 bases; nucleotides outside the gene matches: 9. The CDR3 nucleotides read TGTGCCAGCAGCTTAGAATCAGGACAGGGAAGGGGCTACACCTTC. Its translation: CASSLESGQGRGYTF.